This TCR beta chain comes out of a study of post-analysis software for immune sequencing data. General study findings and limits: Four or five TRBV segments (TRBV5-6, TRBV5-1 and TRBV20-1 among them) occurred more frequently in patients than in controls.

This clonotype was observed a few times. Its target is not known. Unique molecular identifiers were carried by the TCR beta cDNA libraries. TCRdb re-called the PCR reads with MiXCR, one entry per CDR3 protein. Of hundreds of thousands of distinct CDR3 sequences listed, about 50% are singletons. Germline loops: CDR1 SQVTM, CDR2 ANQGSEA. The ends were cut back, 5 bases at V and 4 bases at J, with 12 bases in the middle. CDR3 length: 12 amino acids. The source material was blood. The receptor was isolated from a girl between 5 and 17 years old with multiple sclerosis. The rearrangement links TRBV29-1 to TRBJ2-7, with D tentatively TRBD2 (6 bases). The CDR3 loop is CSVKGGGYEQYF. As DNA, the CDR3 is TGCAGCGTTAAGGGTGGGGGGTACGAGCAGTACTTC.